The 21 T cell receptor beta chains reported below all come from one sample, sequenced in a study of blood T cell repertoires in COVID-19. Data came from immunoSEQ multiplex PCR; TCRdb stores just in-frame clones and leaves some out. The data show 100,000 to 110,000 clones, more than 75% seen once. The sample taken for sequencing was peripheral blood. The receptor source for this set is a human donor in a cohort sampled during active COVID-19.

The chain couples TRBV4-2 to TRBJ2-2; TRBD2 agrees at 13 bases. The germline CDR1 and CDR2 sequences are LGHNA and YNFKEQ. The trim removed 4 bases at V and 8 bases at J, leaving 10 bases unmatched. The CDR3 has 17 residues. CDR3 DNA: TGTGCCAGCAGCCCAGGGACTAGCGGGGCCACCAGGGGGGAGCTGTTTTTT. Protein sequence: CASSPGTSGATRGELFF.

The rearrangement links TRBV5-4 to TRBJ1-1; D remains ambiguous. Trimming removed 1 base at V and 1 base at J, with 8 bases between. Germline V gene data show CDR1 as SGHNT and CDR2 as YYREEE (reference sequence). The length of the CDR3 is 14 residues. This CDR3 reads CASSLWQRNTEAFF. CDR3 sequence (DNA): TGTGCCAGCAGCTTGTGGCAGCGGAACACTGAAGCTTTCTTT.

The chain recombines TRBV6-2 or TRBV6-3 with TRBJ1-1, with 9 bases lining up with TRBD1. Germline V gene data show CDR1 as MNHEY and CDR2 as SVGEGT. This CDR3 has 14 amino acids. With 6 bases clipped from V and 2 bases from J, the junction kept 4 bases outside the gene matches. The CDR3 DNA reads as TGTGCCAGCAGCCAACAGGGGGCAAACACTGAAGCTTTCTTT. This sequence encodes CASSQQGANTEAFF.

This clone was seen just once. V is TRBV5-1 and J is TRBJ1-3; a weak D match, TRBD1 (5 bases). Germline V gene lookup returns CDR1 SGHRS and CDR2 YFSETQ. The length of the CDR3 is 15 residues. The germline V and J ends were trimmed by 0 bases and 3 bases, with 10 bases remaining between them. The CDR3 reads CASSLGRGNGNTIYF. CDR3 in DNA: TGCGCCAGCAGCTTGGGTAGGGGAAATGGAAACACCATATATTTT.

The chain carries TRBV15 and TRBJ2-3; TRBD1 might be the D (7 bases). CDR1 is LNHNV and CDR2 is YYDKDF in the germline V gene (reference sequence). The CDR3 runs to 13 residues. V lost 9 bases to trimming and J lost 6 bases, with 16 bases between them. The CDR3 loop is CATRRGLSDTQYF. The DNA for the CDR3 is TGTGCCACTCGGAGGGGGCTCTCGGATACGCAGTATTTT. The whole variable domain, remainder taken from reference TRBV15 and TRBJ2-3, is DAMVIQNPRYQVTQFGKPVTLSCSQTLNHNVMYWYQQKSSQAPKLLFHYYDKDFNNEADTPDNFQSRRPNTSFCFLDIRSPGLGDTAMYLCATRRGLSDTQYFGPGTRLTVL.

This clone has a single count. The gene calls are TRBV11-2 and TRBJ2-5; TRBD2 matches 7 bases. V shed 0 bases and J 4 bases; nucleotides not matched to a gene: 2. This CDR3 contains 14 residues. Looked up from germline, CDR1 is SGHAT and CDR2 is FQNNGV. The DNA for the CDR3 is TGTGCCAGCAGCTTAGAGGGAGGGATAGAGACCCAGTACTTC. Protein: CASSLEGGIETQYF.

V and J are TRBV7-2 and TRBJ2-3; 8 bases are a match to TRBD1. Germline loops: CDR1 SGHTA, CDR2 FQGNSA. The CDR3 has 14 amino acids. Losses at the gene ends were 5 bases for V and 4 bases for J; bases not matched to a gene: 5. The CDR3, as DNA: TGTGCCAGCAGCGCACAGGGGGGCGCAGATACGCAGTATTTT. Its translation: CASSAQGGADTQYF.

The chain has TRBV20-1 and TRBJ1-5, with a tentative D call TRBD1 (6 bases). The CDR3 has 11 amino acids. The germline V gene encodes CDR1 DFQATT and CDR2 SNEGSKA (reference sequence). CDR3 bases: TGCAGCGGACAGCCAGATCAGCCCCAGCATTTT. Translating gives CSGQPDQPQHF.

The rearrangement links TRBV6-5 to TRBJ1-2; 10 bases map to TRBD1. The CDR3 has 14 residues. Germline V lookup: CDR1 MNHEY, CDR2 SVGAGI. V gave up 5 bases and J gave up 8 bases; unmatched junction bases: 8. DNA for the CDR3: TGTGCCAGCAGTAACCGACAGGGGGCGAGCGGCTACACCTTC. It specifies CASSNRQGASGYTF.

This clone was observed a few times. The gene calls are TRBV7-9 and TRBJ1-1; tentatively, D is TRBD1 (5 bases). V lost 2 bases and J lost 2, with 9 bases in between. The CDR3 sequence is 14 residues long. The germline CDR1 and CDR2 sequences are SEHNR and FQNEAQ (reference sequence). The DNA for the CDR3 is TGTGCCAGCAGCTTAACAGGACTAAACACTGAAGCTTTCTTT. Its protein is CASSLTGLNTEAFF.

The chain is built from TRBV16 and TRBJ1-1; D is perhaps TRBD1 (5 bases). The CDR3 runs 15 residues. Germline loops: CDR1 KGHSY, CDR2 FQNENV. With 0 bases removed from V and 1 base from J, the gap between germline ends came to 9 bases. The CDR3 nucleotides are TGTGCCAGCAGCCAATCTAGACAGAAGAACACTGAAGCTTTCTTT. Its translation is CASSQSRQKNTEAFF.

CDR3 in DNA: TGTGCCAGCACCCCGGACAGGGGGTATACCGGGGAGCTGTTTTTT. Amino acids: CASTPDRGYTGELFF. The chain links TRBV7-9 to TRBJ2-2; TRBD1 aligns across 10 bases. CDR3 length: 15 amino acids. Germline lookup yields CDR1 SEHNR and CDR2 FQNEAQ (reference sequence). Trimming cost V 7 bases and J 5 bases; bases outside gene matches: 7.

The V call is TRBV5-5, the J call TRBJ1-1; no firm D call. The germline V gene has CDR1 SGHKS and CDR2 YYEKEE (reference sequence). The CDR3 totals 12 residues. Trimming stripped 2 bases from V and 6 bases from J, with 8 bases between. CDR3 sequence (DNA): TGTGCCAGCAGCTTCTTGCAGGCTGAAGCTTTCTTT. The encoded protein is CASSFLQAEAFF.

V usage is TRBV9 and J usage is TRBJ2-1, with 13 positions matching TRBD2. This CDR3 comprises 16 residues. Trimming cost V 3 bases and J 3 bases; bases outside gene matches: 3. The germline V gene encodes CDR1 SGDLS and CDR2 YYNGEE. This CDR3 is CASSETSGGYYNEQFF. As DNA, the CDR3 is TGTGCCAGCAGCGAGACTAGCGGGGGGTACTACAATGAGCAGTTCTTC.

This CDR3 reads CASSPTDRGHETQYF. The CDR3 nucleotides are TGTGCCAGCAGTCCAACCGACAGGGGCCACGAGACCCAGTACTTC. The gene calls are TRBV27 and TRBJ2-5, with 8 bases identical to TRBD1. The V gene end was trimmed by 5 bases and the J gene end by 5 bases; junction bases not matched to a gene: 10. The CDR3 totals 15 residues. Germline assignment: CDR1 MNHEY and CDR2 SMNVEV (reference sequence).

The chain is built from TRBV29-1 and TRBJ2-1, with D perhaps matching TRBD2 (5 bases). The germline V gene has CDR1 SQVTM and CDR2 ANQGSEA. The V gene lost 7 bases and the J gene lost 7 bases, with 14 bases spanning the gap. The CDR3 extends over 12 amino acids. This chain's CDR3 is CSAEGTGNEQFF. The CDR3 DNA sequence: TGCAGCGCGGAAGGAACGGGGAATGAGCAGTTCTTC.

The chain recombines TRBV18 with TRBJ2-7; D might be TRBD2 (5 bases). This CDR3 has 13 residues. Germline V gene data show CDR1 as KGHSH and CDR2 as LQKENI. V was shortened by 8 bases and J by 0 bases, with 11 bases between the two germline ends. This chain's CDR3 is CASARTGSYEQYF. As DNA, the CDR3 is TGTGCCAGCGCGAGGACTGGCTCCTACGAGCAGTACTTC. Together with reference TRBV18 and TRBJ2-7, the CDR3 gives the full variable domain: NAGVMQNPRHLVRRRGQEARLRCSPMKGHSHVYWYRQLPEEGLKFMVYLQKENIIDESGMPKERFSAEFPKEGPSILRIQQVVRGDSAAYFCASARTGSYEQYFGPGTRLTVT.

The genes are TRBV6-2 or TRBV6-3 and TRBJ1-2; D remains ambiguous. CDR1 MNHEY and CDR2 SVGEGT come from the germline V gene. The germline V and J ends were trimmed by 4 bases and 8 bases, with 8 bases remaining between them. The length of the CDR3 is 11 residues. The CDR3 DNA follows: TGTGCCAGCAGTTCATTCGGGGGCTACACCTTC. Translation gives CASSSFGGYTF.

This chain uses TRBV10-3 with TRBJ1-2; 12 bases fit TRBD1. Germline CDR1 ENHRY, CDR2 SYGVKD. The CDR3 has 15 residues. The trim removed 6 bases at V and 2 bases at J, leaving 4 bases unmatched. Written as DNA, the CDR3 is TGTGCCATCAGGACCGGGACAGGGGGCAACTATGGCTACACCTTC. It is translated as CAIRTGTGGNYGYTF.

V is TRBV7-2 and J is TRBJ2-1; perhaps TRBD2 as D (5 bases). Germline CDR1 reads SGHTA; CDR2 reads FQGNSA. This CDR3 contains 15 residues. Trimming cost V 5 bases and J 7 bases, with 18 bases left between them. This CDR3 reads CASSPGIAFYNEQFF. CDR3 DNA: TGTGCCAGCAGCCCAGGAATAGCGTTCTATAATGAGCAGTTCTTC.

Only a few counts were recorded for this clone. The chain carries TRBV3-1 (or the pseudogene TRBV3-2) and TRBJ2-7; the match to TRBD2 covers 9 bases. Per the germline V gene, CDR1 is LGHDT and CDR2 is YNNKEL (reference sequence). The CDR3 totals 15 residues. V lost 4 bases, J lost 7 bases, and 11 bases stayed unmatched. CDR3 region: CASSPLRREGEEQYF. The DNA for the CDR3 is TGTGCCAGCAGCCCCCTTCGGCGGGAGGGTGAGGAGCAGTACTTC.